The 4 T cell receptor beta chains presented below share a single source sample, sequenced in a study of blood T cell repertoires in COVID-19. Sequencing was performed with immunoSEQ multiplex PCR; in TCRdb, only in-frame clones are kept and a portion is missing. The sample lists 150,000 to 200,000 clones; approximately 78% were seen once. Sequencing was done on a sample of PBMCs or T cells enriched from blood (not recorded which). Receptors originate from a woman aged 45-65 years who had recovered from COVID-19.

The chain uses TRBV7-3 and TRBJ2-7; D is uncertain. The germline V and J ends were trimmed by 3 bases and 5 bases, with 11 bases remaining between them. CDR1 is SGHTA and CDR2 is FQGTGA in the germline V gene. The CDR3 extends over 13 amino acids. CDR3 DNA: TGTGCCAGCAGCTTCTCACAAACCCACGAGCAGTACTTC. This codes for CASSFSQTHEQYF. The variable domain in full, completed from reference TRBV7-3 and TRBJ2-7, reads GAGVSQTPSNKVTEKGKYVELRCDPISGHTALYWYRQSLGQGPEFLIYFQGTGAADDSGLPNDRFFAVRPEGSVSTLKIQRTERGDSAVYLCASSFSQTHEQYFGPGTRLTVT.

This clone was seen a handful of times. J is TRBJ2-1 and V is TRBV2; TRBD1 matches at 9 bases. The ends lost 6 bases at V and 4 bases at J; junction bases unmatched: 7. CDR3 length equals 15 residues. The germline V gene encodes CDR1 SNHLY and CDR2 FYNNEI. In nucleotides, the CDR3 is TGTGCCAGCAGGGTACAGGGGGCATCGTACAATGAGCAGTTCTTC. Translated: CASRVQGASYNEQFF.

The chain carries TRBV6-5 and TRBJ2-5, with D perhaps TRBD2 (6 bases). In germline, CDR1 is MNHEY, CDR2 SVGAGI. The CDR3 is made up of 14 amino acids. V was cut by 8 bases and J by 4 bases, with 17 bases left in between. The CDR3 DNA is TGTGCCAGCCGGTGGTTGGGGACTCCAGAGACCCAGTACTTC. It specifies CASRWLGTPETQYF.

The V gene is TRBV7-2, the J gene TRBJ1-2; 11 positions match TRBD1. This CDR3 is 15 amino acids long. Germline lookup yields CDR1 SGHTA and CDR2 FQGNSA. V lost 1 base, J lost 4 bases, and 2 bases stayed unmatched. The CDR3 region has the DNA TGTGCCAGCAGCTTAGGGACAGGGGGCACCTATGGCTACACCTTC. Translation gives CASSLGTGGTYGYTF.